The present TCR beta chain was sequenced within a study of blood T cell repertoires in COVID-19. Study-level background: The analysed material was cDNA or gDNA that came from T cells, B-cell-depleted T cells, or PBMCs.

The CDR3 runs 18 residues. CDR1 and CDR2 from the germline V gene are MDHEN and SYDVKM. V lost 6 bases, J lost 0 bases, and 20 bases lay in between. Original processing methods: Using reference gene primer amplification, nucleated cell counts were estimated. TCRdb's copy holds only in-frame clones and misses some; the assay was immunoSEQ multiplex PCR. The V and J calls and the clone size are those of that table, but D and trimming were determined from the DNA. The sample lists fewer than 200,000 clones, 70% to 90% occurring once. Enrolled during active infection, Seattle patients were then followed longitudinally.

Material for sequencing was peripheral blood. V and J are TRBV28 and TRBJ2-2; a possible D gene is TRBD1 (6 bases). The sequence was obtained from a woman aged 45-65 years with COVID-19, enrolled during active disease. CDR3 residues: CASRGWLQGPPNTGELFF. CDR3 sequence (DNA): TGTGCCAGCAGGGGATGGCTACAGGGCCCTCCGAACACCGGGGAGCTGTTTTTT.